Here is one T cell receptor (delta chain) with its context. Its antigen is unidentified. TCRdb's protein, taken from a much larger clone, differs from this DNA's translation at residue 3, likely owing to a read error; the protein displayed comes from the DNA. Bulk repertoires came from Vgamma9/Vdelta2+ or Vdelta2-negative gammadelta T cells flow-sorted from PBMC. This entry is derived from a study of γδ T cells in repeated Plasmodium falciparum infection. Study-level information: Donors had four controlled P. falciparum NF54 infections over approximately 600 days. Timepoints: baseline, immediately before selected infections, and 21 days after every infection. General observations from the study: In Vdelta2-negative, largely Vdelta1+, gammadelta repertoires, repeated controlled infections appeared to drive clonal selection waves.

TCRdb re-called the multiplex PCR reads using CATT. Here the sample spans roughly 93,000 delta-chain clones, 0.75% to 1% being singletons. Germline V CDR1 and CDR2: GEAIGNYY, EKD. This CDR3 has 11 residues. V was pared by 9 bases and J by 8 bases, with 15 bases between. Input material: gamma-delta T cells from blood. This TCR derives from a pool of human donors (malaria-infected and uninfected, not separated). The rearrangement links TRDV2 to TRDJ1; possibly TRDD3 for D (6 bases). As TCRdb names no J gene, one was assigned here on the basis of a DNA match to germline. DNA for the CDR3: TGTGCCCGTGGACTGGGAGACAAACTCATCTTT. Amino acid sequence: CARGLGDKLIF.